The clone carrying this T cell receptor beta chain was found a few times. This entry is derived from a study of PD-1 blockade in classical Hodgkin lymphoma. Time point given: cycle 4 day 1 (C4D1), after 6 weeks of nivolumab. Each patient's relapse followed autologous stem cell transplantation, and brentuximab vedotin exposure varied. The investigators isolated CD8+ T cells from thawed PBMCs using magnetic negative selection. Germline CDR1 ENHRY, CDR2 SYGVKD. The CDR3 runs to 13 residues. The ends were cut back, 2 bases at V and 6 bases at J, with 10 bases in the middle. This table comes from immunoSEQ multiplex PCR, and its TCRdb copy is limited to in-frame clones, with some not included. This table has 4,000 or so clones, about three fifths appearing once.

V gene TRBV10-3 combines with J gene TRBJ1-1; maybe TRBD1 (5 bases). The TCR originated in a human donor with classical Hodgkin lymphoma. The sequencing used CD8+ T cells from blood, collected before the fourth cycle of nivolumab. The CDR3 DNA is TGTGCCATCAGTGAGGTCGGGGCGGCTGAAGCTTTCTTT. Translation gives CAISEVGAAEAFF.